Included here is one T cell receptor (beta chain) sequence, with context. This entry comes from a study of shared clonotypes between healthy human individuals. This CDR3 region has 13 residues. Trimming shortened V by 7 bases and J by 5 bases, and 17 bases separated the two germline ends. Germline values: CDR1 GTSNPN, CDR2 SVGIG (reference sequence). How the authors handled the data: Without quality scores, immunoSEQ junctional reads could not be filtered like full-length reads. Produced via immunoSEQ multiplex PCR; TCRdb's table is partial and in-frame only. V and J calls and clone size follow that table, whereas D and trimming were derived from the DNA. The sample holds 300,000 to 350,000 clones, around 67% seen once.

The TCR comes from a man aged 25 to 40 in good health. The sample comprised memory CD4+ T cells sorted from blood. Sample subset: CD45RA-negative fraction. The V call is TRBV30, the J call TRBJ1-1; possible D gene TRBD1, 6 bases. CDR3 amino acids: CASRRQGRTEAFF. CDR3 nucleotides: TGTGCCTCCCGACGCCAGGGGAGAACTGAAGCTTTCTTT.